These T cell receptor beta chains were read from a single sample in a study of blood T cell repertoires in COVID-19. Assay: immunoSEQ multiplex PCR; the TCRdb copy retains only in-frame clones and omits some. The table includes around 130,000 clones, around 83% detected once. The sample consisted of peripheral blood. The origin of the receptors is a human donor in a cohort sampled during active COVID-19. Both conserved end residues are trimmed from each CDR3. The size entry is marked missing in some rows and otherwise reads once, few, many or a size class.

>TRBV27|14|TRBJ2-3|.
ASSLQPSGYPDTQY
>TRBV19|12|TRBJ2-3|.
ASQPGQAIDTQY
>TRBV7-2|13|TRBJ1-5|once
ASSWDGTVDQPQH
>TRBV13|14|TRBJ2-2|.
ASSSGLAGVSGELF
>TRBV18|11|TRBJ1-1|.
ASSPLMNTEAF
>TRBV6-6|12|TRBJ1-1|once
ASRETGLYTEAF
>TRBV7-2|9|TRBJ1-1|.
ASSLGSKAF
>TRBV11-3|12|TRBJ2-7|.
ASSTRLGAHEQY
>TRBV27|11|TRBJ1-2|.
ASGTGTHYGYT
>TRBV6-5|13|TRBJ1-5|once
ASSRIQGPSQPQH
>TRBV6-2/TRBV6-3|16|TRBJ1-2|.
ASSQMKGTPGDDGGYT
>TRBV5-5|12|TRBJ1-2|.
ASSPAPTTHGYT
>TRBV19|14|TRBJ1-5|.
ASSPWGQGRGQPQH
>TRBV16|11|TRBJ1-5|.
ASSPRVDQPQH
>TRBV6-1|11|TRBJ2-7|.
ASSEQGVGEQY
>TRBV11-2|13|TRBJ2-3|.
ASSAGGGPTDTQY
>TRBV6-1|11|TRBJ1-2|.
ASSDSDHYGYT
>TRBV7-2|12|TRBJ1-1|.
ASSSRGRFAEAF
>TRBV7-2|13|TRBJ2-7|.
ASSLATGRTYEQY
>TRBV5-1|13|TRBJ2-5|.
ASSFGTGGFETQY
>TRBV7-8|14|TRBJ2-6|.
ASSATGGAGANVLT
>TRBV5-1|15|TRBJ2-5|.
ASSLPSNHQGWETQY
>TRBV4-1|19|TRBJ1-3|.
ASSLLPAVGQGAFSGNTIY
>TRBV15|16|TRBJ2-6|.
ATSRDPGWVSGANVLT
>TRBV3-1/TRBV3-2|13|TRBJ1-2|.
ASSRIGTDNYGYT
>TRBV7-9|12|TRBJ1-1|.
ASSSGQGDTEAF
>TRBV5-6|11|TRBJ2-2|.
ASSLTRTGELF
>TRBV7-2|13|TRBJ1-3|.
ASSFTQPQGNTIY
>TRBV19|13|TRBJ1-5|.
ASSIGTVNNQPQH
>TRBV7-8|11|TRBJ2-7|.
ASATGFENEQY
>TRBV5-1|13|TRBJ2-1|once
ASSGDRGRDNEQF
>TRBV5-1|13|TRBJ2-1|.
ASSLSGTTYNEQF